These T cell receptor beta chains were read from a single sample in a study of cytomegalovirus exposure and HLA in healthy donors. The protocol was immunoSEQ multiplex PCR, while the TCRdb copy is restricted to in-frame clones and leaves out a portion. The sample consists of 80,000 to 100,000 clones, about 67% of them appearing once. Sample: PBMCs. These receptors were collected from a woman younger than 30 in good health and CMV-seropositive. Both conserved end residues are part of each CDR3. D genes are given only for firm matches. Not every row has a clone size; where given, it reads once, few, many or a size class.

V: TRBV30; size: .; J: TRBJ1-1; D: .; DNA: TGTGCCTGGAGCGCAACAGGGAATGCAGCTTTCTTT; CDR3: CAWSATGNAAFF
V: TRBV14; size: few; J: TRBJ2-7; D: TRBD1; DNA: TGTGCCAGCAGCCCCGGGACAGAGACCTACGAGCAGTACTTC; CDR3: CASSPGTETYEQYF
V: TRBV13; size: .; J: TRBJ2-7; D: .; DNA: TGTGCCAGCAGCTTCAGGCAGAGCTCCTACGAGCAGTACTTC; CDR3: CASSFRQSSYEQYF
V: TRBV11-2; size: .; J: TRBJ2-1; D: TRBD1; DNA: TGTGCCAGCAGCTTAGACCCGGACAGGCTTGTTGAGCAGTTCTTC; CDR3: CASSLDPDRLVEQFF
V: TRBV7-2; size: .; J: TRBJ1-5; D: TRBD1; DNA: TGTGCCAGCAGCGTCAGGGGGCAACAGCCCCAGCATTTT; CDR3: CASSVRGQQPQHF
V: TRBV29-1; size: few; J: TRBJ2-1; D: TRBD1; DNA: TGCAGCGTTGAGGGGGCCGGGACAGGCCCTTACAATGAGCAGTTCTTC; CDR3: CSVEGAGTGPYNEQFF
V: TRBV7-6; size: .; J: TRBJ2-7; D: .; DNA: TGTGCCAGCAGCTTAGCGGGGGGACTGTCCTCCTACGAGCAGTACTTC; CDR3: CASSLAGGLSSYEQYF
V: TRBV10-3; size: .; J: TRBJ2-3; D: .; DNA: TGTGCCATCAGTGAAGGAGGTGGGGGGGCCTATACGCAGTATTTT; CDR3: CAISEGGGGAYTQYF
V: TRBV27; size: .; J: TRBJ1-5; D: .; DNA: TGTGCCAGCAGTTTAGGACAGAGCTTTTATAGCAATCAGCCCCAGCATTTT; CDR3: CASSLGQSFYSNQPQHF
V: TRBV5-6; size: .; J: TRBJ2-7; D: .; DNA: TGTGCCAGCAGCTCTCGGACTACACGGCAGTACTTC; CDR3: CASSSRTTRQYF
V: TRBV11-2; size: .; J: TRBJ2-1; D: TRBD2; DNA: TGTGCCAGCAGCGTGGGACTAGCGGGGGTTGCGTACAATGAGCAGTTCTTC; CDR3: CASSVGLAGVAYNEQFF
V: TRBV6-6; size: once; J: TRBJ1-1; D: .; DNA: TGTGCCAGCAGTTACGGTGGGAGTGAAGCTTTCTTT; CDR3: CASSYGGSEAFF
V: TRBV5-4; size: .; J: TRBJ1-3; D: TRBD1; DNA: TGTGCCAGCAGCTACAATCAGGGACAGAGGGGAGGAAACACCATATATTTT; CDR3: CASSYNQGQRGGNTIYF
V: TRBV6-5; size: .; J: TRBJ1-3; D: TRBD1; DNA: TGTGCCGCGGGACAGGGTACCTCTGGAAACACCATATATTTT; CDR3: CAAGQGTSGNTIYF
V: TRBV11-2; size: .; J: TRBJ2-7; D: TRBD1; DNA: TGTGCCAGCAGCTTGGGCCCGACAGGGGCCTACGAGCAGTACTTC; CDR3: CASSLGPTGAYEQYF
V: TRBV7-9; size: .; J: TRBJ2-5; D: TRBD2; DNA: TGTGCCAGCAGCCAGCCGGGACTAGGGGAGACCCAGTACTTC; CDR3: CASSQPGLGETQYF
V: TRBV19; size: .; J: TRBJ2-7; D: TRBD1; DNA: TGTGCCAGTAGTATTAACAGGGGGGTTCTCGAGCAGTACTTC; CDR3: CASSINRGVLEQYF
V: TRBV6-4; size: few; J: TRBJ2-3; D: TRBD1; DNA: TGTGCCAGCAGTGGGCAGACAGGGGGCGATACGCAGTATTTT; CDR3: CASSGQTGGDTQYF
V: TRBV4-3; size: .; J: TRBJ1-5; D: TRBD1; DNA: TGCGCCAGCAGCCAAGAAGATCCTCGCAGGGGGAATCAGCCCCAGCATTTT; CDR3: CASSQEDPRRGNQPQHF
V: TRBV9; size: .; J: TRBJ2-7; D: TRBD2; DNA: TGTGCCAGCAGCGTAGGGACTAGCGGTTACGAGCAGTACTTC; CDR3: CASSVGTSGYEQYF
V: TRBV9; size: .; J: TRBJ2-4; D: TRBD1; DNA: TGTGCCAGCAGCGCACAGGGGGCCAAAAACATTCAGTACTTC; CDR3: CASSAQGAKNIQYF
V: TRBV6-5; size: .; J: TRBJ2-2; D: .; DNA: TGTGCCAGCAGTTACGGAGGTCCCCACGGGGAGCTGTTTTTT; CDR3: CASSYGGPHGELFF
V: TRBV4-3; size: .; J: TRBJ2-1; D: TRBD2; DNA: TGCGCCAGCAGCCAAGACGACTCCGGATGGGGGGGCTCCTACAATGAGCAGTTCTTC; CDR3: CASSQDDSGWGGSYNEQFF
V: TRBV6-5; size: few; J: TRBJ1-1; D: .; DNA: TGTGCCAGCAGCCCATACAGGGTATCATACACTGAAGCTTTCTTT; CDR3: CASSPYRVSYTEAFF
V: TRBV7-2; size: .; J: TRBJ2-5; D: TRBD2; DNA: TGTGCCAGCAGCATCTTAGCGGGGGGGCCCCTAATCGGAGAGACCCAGTACTTC; CDR3: CASSILAGGPLIGETQYF
V: TRBV18; size: .; J: TRBJ2-4; D: TRBD2; DNA: TGTGCCAGCTCACCTCAGCGGGGATCCAAAAACATTCAGTACTTC; CDR3: CASSPQRGSKNIQYF
V: TRBV7-2; size: .; J: TRBJ2-2; D: .; DNA: TGTGCCAGCAGCTTCGGGGCCGGGGAGCTGTTTTTT; CDR3: CASSFGAGELFF